This record covers a single TCR beta chain. The data were obtained in a study of T cell changes during pregnancy in multiple sclerosis. V gave up 3 bases and J gave up 2 bases; unmatched junction bases: 2. Looked up from germline, CDR1 is MRHNA and CDR2 is SNTAGT. The CDR3 loop spans 15 amino acids. Here immunoSEQ multiplex PCR was the method, and the copy in TCRdb shows in-frame clones only, minus some. This sample has about 80,000 clones, with about 92% found just once. The chain carries TRBV6-4 and TRBJ2-1, with TRBD2 identical over 9 bases. The starting material was peripheral blood, obtained after pregnancy. The clonotype comes from a female donor in good health, enrolled as a control in a pregnancy study. The CDR3 loop is CASSEASGAYNEQFF. The DNA of the CDR3 is TGTGCCAGCAGTGAGGCTAGCGGGGCCTACAATGAGCAGTTCTTC.